The clone carrying this T cell receptor (beta chain) was detected only a few times. The antigen remains unidentified. This record comes from a study of cytomegalovirus exposure and HLA in healthy donors. Regarding the study as a whole: The dataset shows that most TCR sequences were rare, while some public TCRs occurred in many donors. The productive fraction for most TCR beta V segments was about 90% or about 30% in an earlier analysis. Cytomegalovirus-associated status was assigned to approximately 160 TCR beta chains. Owing to their indistinguishability, certain V segments, notably TRBV6-2 and TRBV6-3, were excluded.

It was with 60 Vbeta and 13 Jbeta primers that the PCR ran. Sequencing used immunoSEQ multiplex PCR; TCRdb keeps in-frame clones, though not all of them. In the table there are over 30,000 clones, approximately 67% of which are singletons. Germline values: CDR1 LGHNA, CDR2 YNFKEQ. This CDR3 contains 17 residues. The V and J ends lost 0 bases and 3 bases respectively, with 15 bases between them. This TCR was sampled from a man aged 35 to 55 in good health and CMV-seropositive. J is TRBJ1-5 and V is TRBV4-2, with TRBD1 as a possible D gene (6 bases). Sequenced sample: PBMCs. CDR3 residues: CASSQDRLQGYNQPQHF. The CDR3 nucleotides read TGTGCCAGCAGCCAAGACCGCCTACAGGGTTACAATCAGCCCCAGCATTTT.